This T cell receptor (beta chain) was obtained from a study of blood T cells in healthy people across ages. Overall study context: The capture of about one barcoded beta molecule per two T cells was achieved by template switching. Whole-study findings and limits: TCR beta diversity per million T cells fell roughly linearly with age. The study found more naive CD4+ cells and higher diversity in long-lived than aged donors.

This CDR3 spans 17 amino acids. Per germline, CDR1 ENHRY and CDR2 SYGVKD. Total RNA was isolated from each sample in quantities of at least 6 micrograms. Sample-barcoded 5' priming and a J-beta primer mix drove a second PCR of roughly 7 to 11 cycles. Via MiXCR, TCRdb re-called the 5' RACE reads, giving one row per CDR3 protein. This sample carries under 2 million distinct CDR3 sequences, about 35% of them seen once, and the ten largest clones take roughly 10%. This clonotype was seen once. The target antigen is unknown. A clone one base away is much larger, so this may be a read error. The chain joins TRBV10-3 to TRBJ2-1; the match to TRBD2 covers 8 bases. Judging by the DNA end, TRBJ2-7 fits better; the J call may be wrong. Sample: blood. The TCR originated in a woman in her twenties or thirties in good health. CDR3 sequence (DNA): TGTGCCATCAGTGATATCAGCGGGAGATCTTCCTACAATGAGCAGTACTTC. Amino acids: CAISDISGRSSYNEQYF.